One T cell receptor beta chain is described in this entry. Its antigen is as yet unknown. The data derive from a study of T-cell memory formation after mild COVID-19. One entry per CDR3 protein, called by TCRdb with MiXCR from the 5' RACE reads. The table records just under 550,000 distinct CDR3 sequences, approximately 20% of them present only once. Study-wide results and caveats: The finding that pre-infection memory included some responding clones suggested that cross-reactive memory joined.

Germline loops: CDR1 KGHSH, CDR2 LQKENI. The CDR3 is made up of 14 amino acids. Trimming left V 4 bases short and J 1 base short, with 10 bases between. The chain couples TRBV18 to TRBJ1-1; D is uncertain. Sequenced input: PBMCs or a T cell subset sorted from them (not recorded which). The TCR comes from an adult woman who had mild COVID-19 (a few samples of this study predate the infection). Cell type and time point are not known. The CDR3 is CASSLMPPNTEAFF. As DNA, the CDR3 is TGTGCCAGCTCACTTATGCCTCCGAACACTGAAGCTTTCTTT.